Each of the 8 T cell receptor beta chains below was sequenced from the same sample in a study of T cells in Graves' hyperthyroidism and ophthalmopathy (dated by TCRdb to between 2018 and 2021). Libraries were built with multiplex PCR. TCRdb lists the instrument as Illumina HiSeq 2000. TCR beta CDR3 regions were amplified from RNA transcripts. A first-round RT-PCR of the TCR CDR3 used the HTBI primer set with the Qiagen OneStep RT-PCR kit. The public reads were reanalyzed by TCRdb: fastp trimming at Q25, MiXCR alignment, in-frame beta chains only. When rows share a CDR3 protein, they turn into one entry using the most common DNA and genes. In this sample the table shows around 300,000 distinct CDR3 sequences, 22% of which occur a single time. The biggest ten clones account for around two thirds of the sample. The sequenced material came from blood. These receptors all come from a man aged 30 to 45 with Graves' ophthalmopathy.

V gene TRBV3-1 combines with J gene TRBJ2-5, with a tentative D call TRBD1 (5 bases). CDR1 is LGHDT and CDR2 is YNNKEL in the germline V gene (reference sequence). V was clipped by 4 bases and J by 2 bases, with 14 bases between them. The CDR3 extends over 15 amino acids. The CDR3 DNA reads TGTGCCAGCAGCCTCGCTCTTCAGGGACAAGAGACCCAGTACTTC. This sequence encodes CASSLALQGQETQYF.

This clonotype was seen a handful of times. This rearrangement joins TRBV27 to TRBJ2-1; unclear D gene. CDR1 and CDR2 from the germline V gene are MNHEY and SMNVEV (reference sequence). This CDR3 is built from 15 residues. Trimming shortened V by 9 bases and J by 4 bases, and 19 bases separated the two germline ends. The CDR3 spells CASSRPFNNYNEQFF. The DNA of the CDR3 is TGTGCCAGTTCCAGGCCTTTTAACAATTACAATGAGCAGTTCTTC.

This clonotype was recorded many times. The chain combines TRBV11-3 with TRBJ1-4; 9 nucleotides agree with TRBD1. The CDR3 consists of 14 residues. After removal of 5 bases from V and 6 bases from J, the junction contained 4 bases not matched to a gene. Germline assignment: CDR1 SGHNT and CDR2 YENEEA. CDR3 DNA sequence: TGTGCCAGCAGCCCCGGGACAGGGTATGAAAAACTGTTTTTT. This gives the protein CASSPGTGYEKLFF.

The J gene is TRBJ2-7, the V gene TRBV20-1; D might be TRBD1 or TRBD2, each matching 6 bases. The V gene lost 2 bases and the J gene lost 2 bases, with 10 bases spanning the gap. The CDR3 is 13 amino acids. Germline assignment: CDR1 DFQATT and CDR2 SNEGSKA (reference sequence). CDR3 coding DNA: TGCAGTGCTAGATGGGGGGCCACCTACGAGCAGTACTTC. Translation gives CSARWGATYEQYF.

The genes are TRBV27 and TRBJ1-1; D is possibly TRBD1 (5 bases). The germline CDR1 and CDR2 sequences are MNHEY and SMNVEV (reference sequence). This CDR3 spans 12 amino acids. The V and J ends lost 6 bases and 5 bases respectively, with 10 bases between them. DNA for the CDR3: TGTGCCAGCAGGGGGCTTAGAACTGAAGCTTTCTTT. Amino acid sequence: CASRGLRTEAFF.

This clonotype has a count of ten or more. The chain has TRBV28 and TRBJ2-7; TRBD2 is a possible D gene (5 bases). Trimming removed 5 bases from V and 1 base from J, with 15 bases in between. The CDR3 extends over 15 amino acids. Germline V CDR1 and CDR2: MDHEN, SYDVKM. CDR3 residues: CASSPLGRGSYEQYF. For the CDR3, the DNA is TGTGCCAGCAGTCCTCTAGGGCGAGGGTCCTACGAGCAGTACTTC. Based on the CDR3 plus reference TRBV28 and TRBJ2-7, the full variable domain is DVKVTQSSRYLVKRTGEKVFLECVQDMDHENMFWYRQDPGLGLRLIYFSYDVKMKEKGDIPEGYSVSREKKERFSLILESASTNQTSMYLCASSPLGRGSYEQYFGPGTRLTVT.

The V and J genes are TRBV20-1 and TRBJ1-2; 8 bases are a match to TRBD1. Unmatched junction bases numbered 10, after V lost 6 bases and J lost 7 bases. The CDR3 is 13 residues long. Germline loops: CDR1 DFQATT, CDR2 SNEGSKA (reference sequence). This CDR3 reads CSAQQGAFFGYTF. The CDR3 bases are TGCAGTGCGCAGCAGGGGGCATTTTTTGGCTACACCTTC.

Many counts were recorded for this clonotype. The J gene is TRBJ2-1, the V gene TRBV7-3; TRBD2 agrees at 9 bases. V lost 3 bases and J lost 6; bases outside the gene matches: 6. This CDR3 comprises 15 residues. Germline V gene sequence: CDR1 SGHTA, CDR2 FQGTGA. This CDR3 is CASSFGGGRANEQFF. The CDR3 DNA reads TGTGCCAGCAGCTTCGGGGGCGGGAGGGCCAATGAGCAGTTCTTC. Full variable domain (rest looked up from reference TRBV7-3 and TRBJ2-1): GAGVSQTPSNKVTEKGKYVELRCDPISGHTALYWYRQSLGQGPEFLIYFQGTGAADDSGLPNDRFFAVRPEGSVSTLKIQRTERGDSAVYLCASSFGGGRANEQFFGPGTRLTVL.